This T cell receptor (beta chain) was profiled in a study of T cells after yellow fever vaccination (dated by TCRdb to about 2019). At the level of the whole study: The SMART-Seq v4 Ultra Low Input RNA kit was used to prepare libraries from fractions with low cell numbers. Bulk TCR alpha and beta repertoires were sequenced longitudinally to track T-cell clones before and after primary and booster YFV17D yellow fever vaccination. Two healthy male donors, one aged 18 to 30 and one aged 30 to 39 years, were included in the cohort. Blood samples were taken at several timepoints before and after primary and secondary immunization, and bulk PBMC replicates and cell subsets were isolated. General study outcomes and caveats: After the booster, most clones that had expanded after primary vaccination were detected again (over 95% of CD4 and around nine tenths of CD8), suggesting broad maintenance of memory. Compared with the primary T-cell response, the secondary T-cell response was faster but weaker, reaching its peak on day 5 rather than on day 15. A small share of clonotypes occurred in both CD4 and CD8 compartments, likely arising from convergent recombination. Computational filtering was required because FACS-sorted repertoires could contain abundant contaminating clonotypes from the bulk population. The study included only two donors, which limits how far the findings can be generalized.

The CDR1 and CDR2 encoded by the germline V gene (reference sequence) are DFQATT and SNEGSKA. Trimming takes 4 bases from V and 7 bases from J, and the germline ends sit 8 bases apart. From cysteine to phenylalanine, the CDR3 is 11 amino acids long. Solely the CDR3 DNA is kept, with 33 bases framed from the first base. The treatment or condition label for this specimen denotes: live attenuated yellow fever vaccine strain. At each blood-draw timepoint, two biological replicates of bulk PBMCs were collected. A standard Ficoll-Paque protocol was used to isolate PBMCs from peripheral blood. RNA was extracted with TriZol from bulk PBMCs, CD4 and CD8 fractions, and dextramer-positive and dextramer-negative fractions. This clonotype was seen many times. It lacks a known antigen. No base-level quality is on record; no much larger clone is a single base apart. TCR cDNA was synthesized by 5'RACE template switching, which introduced a universal primer site and unique molecular identifiers. cDNA synthesis was primed from both the TCR alpha and TCR beta constant segments. Library amplification involved two PCR steps, and the second step added sample barcodes and sequencing adapters. Sequencing of the libraries was done on either Illumina HiSeq 2500 (2x100 bp) or NovaSeq (2x150 bp). The paper's data handling went like this. Reads were demultiplexed and collapsed into UMI consensus sequences with MIGEC, and V(D)J alignment was performed with MiXCR. Using edgeR on replicate PBMC samples, clonotypes were called vaccine-responding if FDR was below 0.01 and the log2 fold change was above 5 up to day 15. Each bulk clonotype received a CD4 or CD8 identity based on whether the sequenced CD4 or CD8 repertoire contained that clonotype at higher abundance. TCRdb ran its own pipeline on the public reads, namely fastp trimming at Q25 and MiXCR clone calling, and kept in-frame beta chains. Each entry is one CDR3 protein sequence, shown with its most common DNA and genes. These V and J calls rely on TCRdb rather than the paper's analysis. The sample table records about 360,000 distinct CDR3 sequences; about 6% of these occur just once. Over 12% of the sample is held by the ten biggest clonotypes.

The sequenced sample was PBMCs, obtained 5 days after the yellow fever booster vaccination. The rearranged chain carries TRBV20-1 and TRBJ1-3, with the D gene call left open. The clonotype was recovered from a man aged 25 to 40 who received the YFV17D yellow fever vaccine. At the DNA level, the sequence is TGCAGTGCTACTACGGGGAACACCATATATTTT. This translates into CSATTGNTIYF.